This TCR beta chain was observed in a study of shared clonotypes between healthy human individuals. Study-level information: Used for every donor were three CD4 naive, three CD4 memory, two CD8 naive and one CD8 memory plate. Overall study findings and caveats: In several donors, about 5% of naive CD4 clonotypes appeared in common.

The trim removed 4 bases at V and 5 bases at J, leaving 9 bases unmatched. The V gene's germline CDR1 is SGHDN and CDR2 FVKESK. The CDR3 consists of 16 residues. Clones were sequenced by immunoSEQ multiplex PCR, and TCRdb holds only the in-frame ones, with some missing. The sample carries about 1 million clones, more than 75% recorded once. This clone turned up a few times. What it recognizes is unknown. V usage is TRBV14 and J usage is TRBJ2-2; 8 bases agree with TRBD2. Sequencing input: memory CD4+ T cells from PBMCs. Subset indicated: CD45RA-negative fraction. The clonotype was recovered from a man aged 18 to 29 in good health. Some clones in this sample may be carry-over from other donors' samples. The CDR3 DNA reads TGTGCCAGCAGCCTCAGCGGGGGTTGGGGGACCGGGGAGCTGTTTTTT. As protein: CASSLSGGWGTGELFF.